This T cell receptor (beta chain) was captured in a study of shared clonotypes between healthy human individuals. Sequencing was performed with immunoSEQ multiplex PCR; in TCRdb, only in-frame clones are kept and a portion is missing. Of 200,000 to 250,000 clones in the sample, 65% were seen once. Trimming removed 4 bases at V and 7 bases at J, with 14 bases between. CDR1 is SNHLY and CDR2 is FYNNEI in the germline V gene. There are 14 residues in the CDR3. This chain links TRBV2 with TRBJ2-1; perhaps TRBD1 as D (5 bases). The TCR was taken from a man aged 25 to 45 in good health. Sequences were obtained from memory CD4+ T cells sorted from blood. Subset given: CD45RA-negative fraction. The CDR3 is CASSGQGQGNEQFF. The CDR3 DNA is TGTGCCAGCAGTGGGCAGGGTCAAGGGAATGAGCAGTTCTTC.